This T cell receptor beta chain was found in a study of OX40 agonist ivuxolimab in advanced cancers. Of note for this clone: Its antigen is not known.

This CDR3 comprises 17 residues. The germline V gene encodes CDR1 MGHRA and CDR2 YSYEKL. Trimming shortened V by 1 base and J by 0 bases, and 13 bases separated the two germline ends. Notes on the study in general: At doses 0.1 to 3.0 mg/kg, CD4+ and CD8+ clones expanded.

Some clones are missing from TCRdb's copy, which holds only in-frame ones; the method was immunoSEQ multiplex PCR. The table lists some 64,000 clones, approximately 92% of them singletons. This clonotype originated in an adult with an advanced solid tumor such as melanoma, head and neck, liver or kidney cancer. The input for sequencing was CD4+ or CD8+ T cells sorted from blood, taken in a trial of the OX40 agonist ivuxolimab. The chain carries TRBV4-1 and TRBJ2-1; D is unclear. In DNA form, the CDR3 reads TGCGCCAGCAGCCAAGCGCCCGGTGGTCGCTCCTACAATGAGCAGTTCTTC. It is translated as CASSQAPGGRSYNEQFF.